This entry is about one T cell receptor (beta chain). The source of the sample is a study of blood T cell repertoires in COVID-19. Clones were sequenced by immunoSEQ multiplex PCR, and TCRdb holds only the in-frame ones, with some missing. The table includes about 300,000 clones, around 86% detected once. CDR3 size: 16 residues. Germline V gene lookup returns CDR1 ENHRY and CDR2 SYGVKD. V gave up 1 base and J gave up 0 bases; unmatched junction bases: 2. The V call is TRBV10-3, the J call TRBJ2-2, with 7 bases fitting TRBD2. This receptor was obtained from a man between 65 and 85 years old with acute or convalescent COVID-19. The sequencing sample was made of peripheral blood. This CDR3 is CAISEWGGSNTGELFF. The CDR3 DNA sequence: TGTGCCATCAGTGAGTGGGGGGGTTCGAACACCGGGGAGCTGTTTTTT.